Below are 14 T cell receptor beta chains sequenced from a single sample in a study of spatial heterogeneity in lung cancer. TCRdb used MiXCR to reprocess the 5' RACE reads, holding one entry per CDR3 protein. The sample includes 50,000 to 60,000 distinct CDR3 sequences, roughly 7.4% of them seen just once. Described time point: blood at routine non-recurrence follow-up after resection. Unsorted whole RNA of tumor, nontumor lung or frozen PBMC was sequenced. The sequencing here drew on PBMCs, taken at follow-up. The receptors stem from a female donor with early-stage non-small cell lung cancer.

This clonotype was picked up a small number of times. The chain links TRBV6-2 or TRBV6-3 to TRBJ2-7; 12 bases fit TRBD2. The J segment lost 3 bases and the V segment lost 1 base, leaving 1 base of the junction unmatched. Germline CDR1 and CDR2: MNHEY and SVGEGT. This CDR3 is 15 amino acids long. CDR3 amino acids: CASSYLTSGGYEQYF. CDR3 DNA sequence: TGTGCCAGCAGTTACTTGACTAGCGGGGGCTACGAGCAGTACTTC.

This clonotype was seen many times. This chain joins TRBV20-1 and TRBJ2-7; D assignment may be TRBD1 or TRBD2 (6 bases each). The CDR3 covers 13 residues. V dropped 4 bases and J dropped 4 bases, with 14 bases sitting between them. Germline CDR1 reads DFQATT; CDR2 reads SNEGSKA (reference sequence). CDR3 region: CSATGAGRYEQYF. The CDR3 DNA sequence: TGCAGTGCTACGGGGGCAGGGAGGTACGAGCAGTACTTC.

The chain links TRBV3-1 to TRBJ2-1; unclear D gene. The CDR3 is 12 residues long. Germline V gene data show CDR1 as LGHDT and CDR2 as YNNKEL (reference sequence). V was shortened by 3 bases and J by 7 bases, with 7 bases between the two germline ends. The CDR3 nucleotides are TGTGCCAGCAGCCAGTTCAGGAATGAGCAGTTCTTC. It translates to CASSQFRNEQFF.

This CDR3 reads CASSQLSSYNSPLHF. As DNA, the CDR3 is TGTGCCAGCAGCCAGCTTAGCTCCTATAATTCACCCCTCCACTTT. This chain uses TRBV7-2 with TRBJ1-6; unclear D gene. Trimming cost V 5 bases and J 0 bases, with 8 bases left between them. The CDR3 contains 15 residues. Looked up from germline, CDR1 is SGHTA and CDR2 is FQGNSA.

This clonotype was counted ten times or more. This chain joins TRBV27 and TRBJ1-5; the D gene is possibly TRBD1 (6 bases). The CDR3 is 13 residues long. Trimming took 6 bases from V and 10 from J, leaving 16 bases between them. Germline-derived CDR1 and CDR2 are MNHEY and SMNVEV (reference sequence). CDR3 nucleotide sequence: TGTGCCAGCAGGAACAGGGACGGTCGACCCCAGCATTTT. Its protein is CASRNRDGRPQHF.

Ten or more counts support this clonotype. This chain links TRBV20-1 with TRBJ2-7, with D possibly TRBD2 on 6 matching bases. Trimming pared 5 bases from V and 4 bases from J, leaving 6 bases between. Germline V lookup: CDR1 DFQATT, CDR2 SNEGSKA (reference sequence). The CDR3 is made up of 10 amino acids. In DNA, the CDR3 is TGCAGTGCTGGGGGGTACGAGCAGTACTTC. Its translation: CSAGGYEQYF.

Only a few counts were recorded for this clonotype. This sequence joins TRBV4-1 and TRBJ2-5; 14 bases fit TRBD2. The CDR3 sequence is 16 residues long. The germline gives CDR1 MGHRA, CDR2 YSYEKL. V shed 1 base, J shed 5 bases, and the junction held 3 bases outside the gene matches. The CDR3 DNA reads as TGCGCCAGCAGCCAAGGGGGACTAGCGGGGGTCGAGACCCAGTACTTC. Translation: CASSQGGLAGVETQYF.

The chain employs TRBV11-2 and TRBJ1-1; D not resolved. Germline CDR1 SGHAT, CDR2 FQNNGV. Trimming took off 5 bases at V and 5 bases at J, with 9 bases between the two ends. There are 12 residues in the CDR3. CDR3 bases: TGTGCCAGCAGCATCCAATATACTGAAGCTTTCTTT. It codes for CASSIQYTEAFF.

This clonotype was recorded at least ten times. The rearrangement links TRBV7-2 to TRBJ2-7, with a possible D match to TRBD2 (5 bases). Germline values: CDR1 SGHTA, CDR2 FQGNSA. This CDR3 has 15 amino acids. V was clipped by 5 bases and J by 3 bases, with 17 bases between them. CDR3 sequence: CASSGGRTGVYEQYF. In DNA, the CDR3 is TGTGCCAGCAGCGGAGGACGGACTGGGGTCTACGAGCAGTACTTC.

This clonotype has only a few counts. The chain recombines TRBV6-5 with TRBJ1-1; D gene ambiguous. Germline loops: CDR1 MNHEY, CDR2 SVGAGI. CDR3 length: 14 amino acids. The germline V and J ends were trimmed by 0 bases and 1 base, with 6 bases remaining between them. CDR3 region: CASSYSVRNTEAFF. For the CDR3, the DNA is TGTGCCAGCAGTTACTCCGTCCGGAACACTGAAGCTTTCTTT.

Concerning this clonotype: This could be a read error, since a much larger clone is one nucleotide away. The J gene is TRBJ2-3, the V gene TRBV13; the match to TRBD1 covers 8 bases. CDR3 length: 15 residues. The junction had 8 bases not matched to a gene; V was cut back by 5 bases and J by 4 bases. CDR1 is PRHDT, CDR2 FYEKMQ, per germline (reference sequence). This chain's CDR3 is CASSLTGVGADTQYF. The CDR3 nucleotides read TGTGCCAGCAGCCTGACAGGGGTAGGGGCAGATACGCAGTATTTT.

This clonotype was seen at least ten times. This chain links TRBV5-1 with TRBJ1-1; maybe TRBD1 (5 bases). The germline V and J ends were trimmed by 4 bases and 1 base, with 11 bases remaining between them. Germline V lookup: CDR1 SGHRS, CDR2 YFSETQ. The CDR3 has 14 residues. CDR3 nucleotides: TGCGCCAGCAGCCGGATACAGGCGAACACTGAAGCTTTCTTT. Translation: CASSRIQANTEAFF.

There are a few counts of this clonotype. The CDR3 nucleotides read TGTGCCAGCAGCGAGAGAGCATACAATGAGCAGTTCTTC. Protein product: CASSERAYNEQFF. The chain combines TRBV7-2 with TRBJ2-1; D remains unclear. The V and J ends lost 5 bases and 4 bases respectively, with 9 bases between them. This CDR3 has 13 residues. The germline CDR1 and CDR2 sequences are SGHTA and FQGNSA.

The chain employs TRBV5-1 and TRBJ2-3; D is ambiguous. CDR1 SGHRS and CDR2 YFSETQ come from the germline V gene. The germline V and J ends were trimmed by 1 base and 1 base, with 10 bases remaining between them. The CDR3 totals 15 residues. The CDR3 sequence is CASSLRSYGTDTQYF. The CDR3 nucleotides are TGCGCCAGCAGCTTGAGAAGTTACGGCACAGATACGCAGTATTTT.